Below, one T cell receptor (beta chain) is given with its context. CDR1 and CDR2 from the germline V gene are LGHDT and YNNKEL (reference sequence). V shed 2 bases and J 5 bases; nucleotides not matched to a gene: 6. CDR3 length: 15 amino acids. This entry is derived from a study of blood T cell repertoires in COVID-19. Study as a whole: Samples came from the United States, Italy and Spain, spanning acute and convalescent COVID-19. Nucleic acid was either cDNA or gDNA, and it came from T cells, B-cell-depleted T cells, or PBMCs.

Profiling relied on immunoSEQ multiplex PCR, and the TCRdb table lists in-frame clones only, not all of them. In the table there are about 180,000 clones, 75% to 90% of which are singletons. The sample comprised peripheral blood. The receptor was isolated from a human donor with active or convalescent COVID-19. The donor label of this sample is uncertain. The chain is built from TRBV3-1 (or the pseudogene TRBV3-2) and TRBJ2-5; 9 positions agree with TRBD2. CDR3 nucleotides: TGTGCCAGCAGCCAACCGGGACTAGCCCGGGAGACCCAGTACTTC. It yields the protein CASSQPGLARETQYF.